Following are 12 T cell receptor beta chains from one sample sequenced in a study of neoadjuvant anti-PD-1 for oral cavity cancer. The repertoire was sequenced with immunoSEQ multiplex PCR; TCRdb's copy has only in-frame clones and lacks some. Counted here are roughly 14,000 clones, 60% to 75% occurring once; the ten biggest clones make up roughly 2.2%. This sample comprised PBMCs, obtained before nivolumab (anti-PD-1) treatment. The receptors stem from a person between 35 and 79 years old with oral cavity squamous cell carcinoma.

The chain joins TRBV7-9 to TRBJ2-1, with 12 bases identical to TRBD1. Germline lookup yields CDR1 SEHNR and CDR2 FQNEAQ (reference sequence). The ends lost 1 base at V and 8 bases at J; junction bases unmatched: 3. The CDR3 spans 15 residues. The CDR3 nucleotides are TGTGCCAGCAGCTTAGTGGGGACAGGGGGCTATGAGCAGTTCTTC. It codes for CASSLVGTGGYEQFF. Using reference TRBV7-9 and TRBJ2-1 for the parts outside the CDR3, the full variable domain is DTGVSQNPRHKITKRGQNVTFRCDPISEHNRLYWYRQTLGQGPEFLTYFQNEAQLEKSRLLSDRFSAERPKGSFSTLEIQRTEQGDSAMYLCASSLVGTGGYEQFFGPGTRLTVL.

This clone turned up a few times. The chain employs TRBV14 and TRBJ2-1; D is perhaps TRBD2 (5 bases). The CDR3 runs to 15 residues. Trimming took off 0 bases at V and 0 bases at J, with 6 bases between the two ends. CDR1 is SGHDN, CDR2 FVKESK, per germline. DNA of the CDR3: TGTGCCAGCAGCCAAGACCGGGGCTCCTACAATGAGCAGTTCTTC. Its protein is CASSQDRGSYNEQFF.

This sequence joins TRBV9 and TRBJ1-4, with TRBD1 identical over 7 bases. Germline trimming cut 4 bases from V and 8 bases from J; bases unmatched to any gene: 8. The CDR3 runs 14 residues. Germline V gene lookup returns CDR1 SGDLS and CDR2 YYNGEE. CDR3 amino acids: CASSHDRVKEKLFF. CDR3 nucleotides: TGTGCCAGCAGCCATGACAGGGTAAAGGAAAAACTGTTTTTT.

This chain joins TRBV25-1 and TRBJ1-3, with D unresolved. This CDR3 region has 14 residues. Germline values: CDR1 MGHDK, CDR2 SYGVNS. Deletions cut 2 bases from V and 2 bases from J, with 7 bases between. This CDR3 reads CASSEERTGNTIYF. The CDR3 DNA reads TGTGCCAGCAGTGAAGAAAGAACTGGAAACACCATATATTTT.

This clone was observed a handful of times. The chain recombines TRBV7-9 with TRBJ1-5, with 7 bases aligning to TRBD1. The CDR3 is 14 amino acids. V was clipped by 5 bases and J by 5 bases; unmatched bases: 6. Germline-derived CDR1 and CDR2 are SEHNR and FQNEAQ (reference sequence). The CDR3 DNA is TGTGCCAGCAGCCCTGGGACAGCGGATCAGCCCCAGCATTTT. It encodes CASSPGTADQPQHF.

The count of this clone is one. The chain has TRBV6-6 and TRBJ2-7; D is undetermined. CDR1 MNHNY and CDR2 SVGAGI come from the germline V gene (reference sequence). V was cut by 6 bases and J by 0 bases, with 15 bases left in between. The CDR3 covers 15 residues. The CDR3 region is CASSRQTVSSYEQYF. CDR3 DNA sequence: TGTGCCAGCAGCCGCCAGACGGTTAGCTCCTACGAGCAGTACTTC.

The chain links TRBV19 to TRBJ1-1; D is undetermined. The CDR3 is 12 residues long. Germline values: CDR1 LNHDA, CDR2 SQIVND (reference sequence). Trimming left V 7 bases short and J 0 bases short, with 6 bases between. CDR3 region: CASTRMNTEAFF. The CDR3 DNA reads as TGTGCCAGTACCAGGATGAACACTGAAGCTTTCTTT.

This sequence joins TRBV6-1 and TRBJ1-2; 9 positions match TRBD1. CDR3 length equals 15 residues. The V segment lost 5 bases and the J segment 4 bases; nucleotides outside the gene matches: 8. Germline values: CDR1 MNHNS, CDR2 SASEGT. The CDR3 DNA reads as TGTGCCAGCAGTCGGGGGACAGGGATCAGCTATGGCTACACCTTC. It is translated as CASSRGTGISYGYTF.

This chain's CDR3 is CASSLRVLGQPRSGANVLTF. CDR3 DNA: TGTGCCAGCAGCTTAAGGGTTCTGGGACAGCCGCGCTCTGGGGCCAACGTCCTGACTTTC. V is TRBV7-3 and J is TRBJ2-6; 7 bases map to TRBD1. The germline CDR1 and CDR2 sequences are SGHTA and FQGTGA. V gave up 1 base and J gave up 0 bases; unmatched junction bases: 12. This CDR3 is 20 amino acids long.

The chain carries TRBV29-1 and TRBJ1-2, with D perhaps matching TRBD1 (6 bases). CDR3 length: 13 residues. V was trimmed by 4 bases and J by 4 bases, leaving 13 bases between them. Germline lookup yields CDR1 SQVTM and CDR2 ANQGSEA. CDR3: CSVGGGATYGYTF. The CDR3 coding sequence is TGCAGCGTTGGGGGGGGCGCAACCTATGGCTACACCTTC.

This clone showed up just a few times. The chain carries TRBV5-1 and TRBJ1-2, with D uncertain. V lost 5 bases to trimming and J lost 8 bases, with 19 bases between them. The V gene's germline CDR1 is SGHRS and CDR2 YFSETQ. CDR3 size: 14 residues. In DNA form, the CDR3 reads TGCGCCAGCAGACTCGAGCTAACGCACCAAGGCTACACCTTC. Translation gives CASRLELTHQGYTF.

V is TRBV7-6 and J is TRBJ2-2; 7 bases are shared with TRBD1. Germline V gene lookup returns CDR1 SGHVS and CDR2 FNYEAQ. J lost 3 bases, V lost 5 bases, and 9 bases had no gene match. The CDR3 spans 16 residues. CDR3 amino acids: CASSPPGTVDTGELFF. The CDR3 DNA reads as TGTGCCAGCAGCCCCCCGGGGACAGTGGACACCGGGGAGCTGTTTTTT.